The sample holds one count of the clone carrying this T cell receptor beta chain. Its antigen is not known. After removal of 0 bases from V and 4 bases from J, the junction contained 9 bases not matched to a gene. The CDR3 consists of 17 residues. Germline V gene sequence: CDR1 WSHSY, CDR2 SAAADI. Naive-designated CD8 cells lacked CD45RO, were positively enriched for CCR7, and omitted terminally differentiated effector memory CD45RA+ cells. The source of the sample is a study of shared clonotypes between healthy human individuals. The overall study: The plates for each donor numbered three CD4 naive, three CD4 memory, two CD8 naive and one CD8 memory. Study observations and caveats: What naive subsets generally showed was a larger estimated richness than memory subsets showed. With a few donors compared, approximately 5% of naive CD4 clonotypes were shared. The four-donor shared clonotypes exceeded non-shared clonotypes in generation probability, with non-shared ones scoring lower.

Only in-frame clones appear in the TCRdb table, and some are missing; sequencing was by immunoSEQ multiplex PCR. The sample has over 2,000,000 clones; around 93% are singletons. The clonotype originates from a man in his late teens or twenties in good health. Some clones in this sample may be carry-over from other donors' samples. The sequenced material came from naive CD8+ T cells from PBMCs. The rearrangement joins TRBV10-2 to TRBJ2-7, with TRBD2 matching over 10 bases. For the CDR3, the DNA is TGCGCCAGCAGTGAGTCTTTACTAGCGGGACCCGATTACGAGCAGTACTTC. Its protein is CASSESLLAGPDYEQYF.